Detailed here is one T cell receptor (beta chain). Its antigen is not known. CDR3 length: 16 amino acids. V was shortened by 1 base and J by 6 bases, with 16 bases between the two germline ends. Per germline, CDR1 SGHTA and CDR2 FQGNSA. TCRdb re-derived calls from the 5' RACE reads in MiXCR, one entry per CDR3 protein. This sample yields about 800,000 distinct CDR3 sequences, of which approximately 10% are seen a single time; approximately 0.46% belongs to the top ten. The entry originates in a study of CD8 T cells in ankylosing spondylitis. Study-wide results and caveats: One TCR beta motif, made up of 7 or 8 highly homologous variants, appeared characteristic of ankylosing spondylitis blood.

Material for sequencing was blood, either unsorted or a sorted T cell fraction (not recorded which). The TCR sequence derives from a male donor with ankylosing spondylitis. The chain employs TRBV7-2 and TRBJ2-1, with D perhaps TRBD1 (5 bases). As DNA, the CDR3 is TGTGCCAGCAGCTTAGGGGGCGGTACCGTAGGCAATGAGCAGTTCTTC. This sequence encodes CASSLGGGTVGNEQFF.